The 23 T cell receptor beta chains below come from one sample, sequenced in a study of T cells after posttransplantation cyclophosphamide. Busulfan-fludarabine conditioning, marrow transplant, and cyclophosphamide on days +3 and +4 were administered. Clones were read by immunoSEQ multiplex PCR, and TCRdb kept only the in-frame ones, dropping some. The sample yields about 9,100 clones, without any singletons. The material sequenced was PBMCs, taken about 350 days after allogeneic stem cell transplant with posttransplant cyclophosphamide. The receptor set was obtained from a male patient aged 50 or older who received an allogeneic stem cell transplant from a related donor and was CMV-positive. Some T cells may originate from the graft donor.

This clone was counted many times. The chain has TRBV7-2 and TRBJ1-4; D is possibly TRBD1 (6 bases). Germline values: CDR1 SGHTA, CDR2 FQGNSA. The CDR3 loop spans 15 amino acids. The V end was cut by 4 bases, the J end by 4 bases, with 13 bases between. This chain's CDR3 is CASSSTGRGNEKLFF. Here the CDR3 DNA reads TGTGCCAGCAGCTCTACAGGGAGGGGTAATGAAAAACTGTTTTTT.

This clone showed up many times. This chain uses TRBV2 with TRBJ2-1, with 7 bases aligning to TRBD1. CDR1 and CDR2 (germline): SNHLY, FYNNEI. V trimming: 5 bases; J trimming: 2 bases; junction bases outside the gene matches: 6. The CDR3 is made up of 15 amino acids. In DNA form, the CDR3 reads TGTGCCAGCAGTATGGGACAGACGACCTACAATGAGCAGTTCTTC. It codes for CASSMGQTTYNEQFF.

This clone was counted many times. CDR3 sequence reads: CASSPAGRPEAFF. The CDR3 DNA reads TGTGCCAGCAGCCCGGCGGGGAGGCCTGAAGCTTTCTTT. The rearrangement uses TRBV7-9 and TRBJ1-1, with unresolved D. Trimming took off 5 bases at V and 6 bases at J, with 13 bases between the two ends. CDR3 size: 13 residues. Germline V gene sequence: CDR1 SEHNR, CDR2 FQNEAQ (reference sequence).

This clone was detected many times. The chain recombines TRBV7-9 with TRBJ2-7; possible D gene TRBD2, 5 bases. V shed 3 bases and J shed 0 bases, with 12 bases lying between them. The germline gives CDR1 SEHNR, CDR2 FQNEAQ (reference sequence). The CDR3 has 15 amino acids. DNA for the CDR3: TGTGCCAGCAGCTTGGAGGACTTGACCTCCTACGAGCAGTACTTC. This encodes CASSLEDLTSYEQYF.

This clone was found many times. The genes are TRBV7-2 and TRBJ2-3, with 9 bases aligning to TRBD2. The CDR3 sequence is 14 residues long. The V and J ends lost 5 bases and 1 base, in that order; junction bases with no gene match: 1. Germline-derived CDR1 and CDR2 are SGHTA and FQGNSA. CDR3 protein: CASSASGGTDTQYF. CDR3 nucleotide sequence: TGTGCCAGCAGCGCTAGCGGGGGCACAGATACGCAGTATTTT.

This clone was seen many times. The chain combines TRBV5-6 with TRBJ2-5, with D uncertain. This CDR3 is built from 13 residues. Germline loops: CDR1 SGHDT, CDR2 YYEEEE. Trimming pared 5 bases from V and 1 base from J, leaving 9 bases between. The CDR3 region is CASSFDTQETQYF. CDR3 DNA: TGTGCCAGCAGTTTCGACACCCAAGAGACCCAGTACTTC.

This clone was counted ten times or more. This chain joins TRBV27 and TRBJ2-7, with TRBD2 identical over 7 bases. V gave up 1 base and J gave up 1 base; unmatched junction bases: 1. This CDR3 has 14 amino acids. The germline gives CDR1 MNHEY, CDR2 SMNVEV (reference sequence). CDR3 nucleotide sequence: TGTGCCAGCAGTTTATTCGGGGGGTCCTACGAGCAGTACTTC. Its translation: CASSLFGGSYEQYF.

This clone was counted many times. V and J are TRBV13 and TRBJ1-5; D remains unclear. V gave up 2 bases and J gave up 0 bases, with 20 bases separating them. The germline V gene has CDR1 PRHDT and CDR2 FYEKMQ (reference sequence). The CDR3 has 19 residues. CDR3 DNA: TGTGCCAGCAGCTTACCTATTTACAGATCTAATTATAGCAATCAGCCCCAGCATTTT. This sequence encodes CASSLPIYRSNYSNQPQHF.

This clone occurred many times. The chain combines TRBV5-4 with TRBJ2-3; TRBD2 matches at 8 bases. The CDR3 is 14 residues long. Germline trimming cut 4 bases from V and 4 bases from J; bases unmatched to any gene: 5. Germline values: CDR1 SGHNT, CDR2 YYREEE (reference sequence). CDR3 bases: TGTGCCAGCAGCCGTTTTAGCGGGGCAGATACGCAGTATTTT. This codes for CASSRFSGADTQYF.

By proportion, this clone is medium-sized. The chain is built from TRBV4-3 and TRBJ2-5; 11 positions agree with TRBD2. V was clipped by 4 bases and J by 4 bases; unmatched bases: 2. This CDR3 is built from 14 residues. Germline V CDR1 and CDR2: LGHNA, YSLEER. CDR3 DNA: TGCGCCAGCAGCCTCGGGACTAGCGGAGAGACCCAGTACTTC. Translated, it gives CASSLGTSGETQYF.

The sample holds many counts of this clone. The chain recombines TRBV5-6 with TRBJ2-7; 7 nucleotides match TRBD1. The CDR3 consists of 15 residues. Germline V lookup: CDR1 SGHDT, CDR2 YYEEEE. The J segment lost 1 base and the V segment lost 2 bases, leaving 6 bases of the junction unmatched. CDR3 coding DNA: TGTGCCAGCAGCTTAACAGGGGCGATATCCTACGAGCAGTACTTC. It yields the protein CASSLTGAISYEQYF.

At least ten counts were recorded for this clone. The chain couples TRBV5-1 to TRBJ2-7; 8 positions agree with TRBD2. The CDR3 runs to 15 residues. V dropped 2 bases and J dropped 2; count of bases not matched to a gene: 6. The germline V gene has CDR1 SGHRS and CDR2 YFSETQ. The CDR3 DNA sequence: TGCGCCAGCAGCTTTGAAGCGGGGGTGACCTACGAGCAGTACTTC. This sequence encodes CASSFEAGVTYEQYF.

This clone was found many times. The chain has TRBV7-2 and TRBJ2-3; 8 positions agree with TRBD2. The CDR3 sequence is 15 residues long. Germline V lookup: CDR1 SGHTA, CDR2 FQGNSA. The trim removed 2 bases at V and 6 bases at J, leaving 7 bases unmatched. DNA of the CDR3: TGTGCCAGCAGCTTAAAACTAGCGGAGGGGGATACGCAGTATTTT. This encodes CASSLKLAEGDTQYF.

This clone was detected a few times. One end of the junction is discordant with germline, which a read error may explain. The DNA for the CDR3 is TGTGCTAGCAGCTTAGTCGGCGGGATATCCTACAATGAGCAGTTCTTC. It encodes CASSLVGGISYNEQFF. This sequence joins TRBV7-7 and TRBJ2-1; the D gene is possibly TRBD2 (6 bases). The germline V gene encodes CDR1 SSHAT and CDR2 FNYEAQ (reference sequence). This CDR3 has 16 amino acids.

This clone occurred a few times. CDR3 sequence (DNA): TGTGCCACCAGCAGAGATCAGGCGGGGGGCGAGACCCAGTACTTC. Translated: CATSRDQAGGETQYF. The chain combines TRBV15 with TRBJ2-5, with TRBD2 matching over 8 bases. Losses at the gene ends were 0 bases for V and 5 bases for J; bases not matched to a gene: 5. The CDR3 spans 15 residues. The V gene's germline CDR1 is LNHNV and CDR2 YYDKDF (reference sequence). The full variable domain, rest sourced from reference TRBV15 and TRBJ2-5, is DAMVIQNPRYQVTQFGKPVTLSCSQTLNHNVMYWYQQKSSQAPKLLFHYYDKDFNNEADTPDNFQSRRPNTSFCFLDIRSPGLGDTAMYLCATSRDQAGGETQYFGPGTRLLVL.

This clone was observed many times. DNA for the CDR3: TGTGCCAGTAGTATAGTCGGGCGGGGGATCTTCTATGGCTACACCTTC. As protein: CASSIVGRGIFYGYTF. The chain has TRBV19 and TRBJ1-2, with D possibly being TRBD1 (5 bases). CDR3 length: 16 amino acids. Per germline, CDR1 LNHDA and CDR2 SQIVND (reference sequence). Between the trimmed V and J ends, which lost 1 base and 4 bases, there was a span of 16 bases.

To note about this clone: The DNA is left out, because the CDR3 cannot be placed on it with certainty; the CDR3 is given as TCRdb lists it. The same CDR3 can be traced to other DNA sequences in this sample. CDR3 protein: CASSFGTGNQPQHF. The chain couples TRBV11-2 to TRBJ1-5; the D segment call TRBD1 is taken from the table without a DNA check. Ends included, the CDR3 has 14 residues. Germline CDR1 SGHAT, CDR2 FQNNGV.

At least ten counts were recorded for this clone. The chain is built from TRBV10-3 and TRBJ2-1; D perhaps matches TRBD1 (6 bases). This CDR3 region has 16 residues. V dropped 7 bases and J dropped 3 bases, with 19 bases sitting between them. The germline CDR1 and CDR2 sequences are ENHRY and SYGVKD. The DNA of the CDR3 is TGTGCCATCAAAAGGGCCGGAACAGGGTTCTACAATGAGCAGTTCTTC. Encoded protein: CAIKRAGTGFYNEQFF.

This clone has at least ten counts. The V gene is TRBV4-1, the J gene TRBJ2-1; D may be TRBD2 (6 bases). The CDR3 loop spans 20 amino acids. Germline CDR1 and CDR2: MGHRA and YSYEKL. Trimming left V 1 base short and J 4 bases short, with 26 bases between. CDR3 residues: CASSQGILRREGSRYNEQFF. In DNA, the CDR3 is TGCGCCAGCAGCCAAGGGATTTTGCGGCGGGAAGGGTCCAGATACAATGAGCAGTTCTTC.

This clone was seen repeatedly, ten times or more. This chain connects TRBV14 to TRBJ2-7; 8 positions agree with TRBD2. The J segment lost 8 bases and the V segment lost 6 bases, leaving 12 bases of the junction unmatched. There are 14 residues in the CDR3. CDR1 and CDR2 from the germline V gene are SGHDN and FVKESK. The DNA of the CDR3 is TGTGCCAGCAGTCCCCGGGGGGGGAGAGGCAAGCAGTACTTC. Encoded protein: CASSPRGGRGKQYF.

This clone was found many times. The genes are TRBV5-1 and TRBJ2-2; the match to TRBD1 covers 12 bases. There are 15 residues in the CDR3. V trimming: 2 bases; J trimming: 8 bases; junction bases outside the gene matches: 4. Germline CDR1 is SGHRS and CDR2 is YFSETQ. CDR3 protein: CASSFRDRGPGELFF. CDR3 coding DNA: TGCGCCAGCAGCTTCCGGGACAGGGGGCCTGGGGAGCTGTTTTTT.

This clone was detected many times. The gene calls are TRBV2 and TRBJ2-1; 7 bases match TRBD1. The V and J ends lost 8 bases and 6 bases, in that order; junction bases with no gene match: 7. The CDR3 has 13 amino acids. In germline, CDR1 is SNHLY, CDR2 FYNNEI. CDR3: CASAVQGVNEQFF. CDR3 DNA sequence: TGTGCCAGCGCCGTTCAGGGGGTCAATGAGCAGTTCTTC.

The sample holds many counts of this clone. The CDR3 loop reads CSVGPGLAVSYEQYF. DNA of the CDR3: TGCAGCGTTGGGCCGGGACTAGCGGTCTCCTACGAGCAGTACTTC. The chain is built from TRBV29-1 and TRBJ2-7; 11 nucleotides agree with TRBD2. V gave up 4 bases and J gave up 0 bases; unmatched junction bases: 5. Germline assignment: CDR1 SQVTM and CDR2 ANQGSEA. The CDR3 length is 15 residues.